These T cell receptor beta chains were read from a single sample in a study of blood T cells in healthy people across ages. TCRdb re-called the 5' RACE reads with MiXCR, one entry per CDR3 protein. The sample shows about 830,000 distinct CDR3 sequences, 55% to 75% of them seen only once. Specimen: blood. The receptors derive from a man aged 30 to 39 in good health. Both conserved end residues are part of each CDR3. A D gene is named only where the DNA matches it firmly. Clone size appears in some rows only: once, few, many, or a class for an expanded clone.

TRBJ1-3,.,TRBV20-1,TRBD1,CSARGQGLDTIYF,TGCAGTGCGAGAGGACAGGGGCTCGACACCATATATTTT
TRBJ2-5,.,TRBV5-1,.,CASGEPGQSGDEQYF,TGCGCCAGCGGTGAACCAGGACAGAGTGGCGATGAGCAGTACTTC
TRBJ2-1,few,TRBV4-3,.,CASSQVLVGRIWEQFF,TGCGCCAGCAGCCAGGTGCTAGTGGGGCGGATTTGGGAGCAGTTCTTC
TRBJ2-5,few,TRBV3-1,TRBD2,CASSQGIGSSGYQETQYF,TGTGCCAGCAGCCAAGGCATAGGGTCTAGCGGCTACCAAGAGACCCAGTACTTC
TRBJ2-7,.,TRBV28,TRBD2,CASRPGLGGGEQYF,TGTGCCAGCAGACCGGGACTAGGGGGAGGCGAGCAGTACTTC
TRBJ2-7,.,TRBV29-1,.,CSIGKGGSYEQYF,TGCAGCATTGGAAAGGGGGGCTCCTACGAGCAGTACTTC
TRBJ1-1,.,TRBV2,.,CASTPDEYTEAFF,TGTGCCAGCACCCCGGATGAATACACTGAAGCTTTCTTT
TRBJ2-7,.,TRBV7-7,TRBD2,CASSLESGSIYEQYF,TGTGCTAGCAGCTTAGAAAGCGGGAGCATCTACGAGCAGTACTTC
TRBJ2-7,.,TRBV7-2,.,CASRLGTPTYNEQYF,TGTGCCAGCAGGTTAGGGACTCCCACCTACAATGAGCAGTACTTC
TRBJ2-7,.,TRBV29-1,.,CSVTPTDYYKQYF,TGCAGCGTTACCCCGACTGACTACTACAAGCAGTACTTC
TRBJ1-1,once,TRBV3-1,.,CASSFGADTEAFF,TGTGCCAGCAGTTTTGGGGCCGACACTGAAGCTTTCTTT
TRBJ1-2,.,TRBV2,.,CASSVSVRVGGYGYTF,TGTGCCAGCAGTGTTAGTGTGAGGGTCGGCGGCTATGGCTACACCTTC
TRBJ1-5,few,TRBV10-3,TRBD1,CATKGQGYDSQPQHF,TGTGCCACGAAGGGACAGGGGTACGATAGTCAGCCCCAGCATTTT
TRBJ2-5,few,TRBV5-1,.,CATAPGGSLETQYF,TGCGCCACCGCCCCAGGAGGGAGTCTAGAGACCCAGTACTTC
TRBJ1-2,.,TRBV3-1,.,CASSLGRSYGGYTF,TGTGCCAGCAGCCTGGGACGGTCCTATGGGGGCTACACCTTC
TRBJ1-5,.,TRBV4-2,.,CASSQDSVDSGQPQHF,TGTGCCAGCAGCCAAGATAGCGTGGACAGTGGTCAGCCCCAGCATTTT
TRBJ2-7,few,TRBV29-1,TRBD2,CSVETGTRGSYEQYF,TGCAGCGTTGAGACCGGGACTAGGGGTTCCTACGAGCAGTACTTC
TRBJ2-1,.,TRBV20-1,.,CSARDLWERAYNEQFF,TGCAGTGCTAGAGATCTTTGGGAGCGGGCCTACAATGAGCAGTTCTTC
TRBJ2-3,.,TRBV12-3/TRBV12-4,.,CASSPTGRTSTDTQYF,TGTGCCAGCAGTCCCACGGGGCGGACTAGCACAGATACGCAGTATTTT
TRBJ2-6,.,TRBV7-2,.,CASSPRATVLSGANVLIF,TGTGCCAGCAGCCCAAGGGCGACGGTCCTCTCTGGGGCCAACGTCCTGATTTTC
TRBJ2-1,.,TRBV15,.,CATSREIGSYNEQFF,TGTGCCACCAGCAGGGAAATTGGGTCCTACAATGAGCAGTTCTTC
TRBJ2-7,.,TRBV20-1,TRBD1,CSARVAGQGGVYEQYF,TGCAGTGCTAGAGTCGCGGGACAGGGTGGGGTGTACGAGCAGTACTTC
TRBJ1-4,.,TRBV20-1,.,CSAEAGTTNEKLFF,TGCAGTGCCGAAGCGGGAACAACTAATGAAAAACTGTTTTTT
TRBJ2-1,.,TRBV20-1,TRBD2,CNARKTSGIGSYNEQFF,TGCAATGCTAGAAAGACTAGCGGGATAGGGTCCTACAATGAGCAGTTCTTC
TRBJ2-5,.,TRBV10-3,TRBD2,CATRKTSGGAETQYF,TGTGCCACCCGAAAGACTAGCGGGGGGGCAGAGACCCAGTACTTC
TRBJ2-4,once,TRBV13,TRBD1,CASSFYRGYDKNIQYF,TGTGCCAGCAGCTTTTACAGGGGCTATGACAAAAACATTCAGTACTTC
TRBJ2-2,.,TRBV6-2/TRBV6-3,.,CASSSYQRTRRNTGELFF,TGTGCCAGCAGTTCATACCAAAGGACGCGTCGTAACACCGGGGAGCTGTTTTTT
TRBJ2-7,.,TRBV7-9,TRBD1,CAGSSNLGGLGQGINEQYF,TGTGCCGGCAGCTCCAACCTGGGGGGCCTTGGACAGGGAATAAACGAGCAGTACTTC
TRBJ2-7,.,TRBV13,TRBD2,CASSQTTSGRVYEQYF,TGTGCCAGCAGCCAAACGACTAGCGGGAGGGTCTACGAGCAGTACTTC
TRBJ2-7,.,TRBV19,.,CASSITARQSSYEQYF,TGTGCCAGTAGTATAACGGCGAGACAGAGCTCCTACGAGCAGTACTTC
TRBJ2-7,.,TRBV29-1,.,CSVEDPGGSYEQYF,TGCAGCGTTGAAGACCCCGGGGGCTCCTACGAGCAGTACTTC
TRBJ1-2,.,TRBV10-3,TRBD1,CAISEPPGQEDSNYGYTF,TGTGCCATCAGTGAGCCTCCAGGACAGGAAGATTCTAACTATGGCTACACCTTC
TRBJ2-1,.,TRBV20-1,TRBD2,CSAPAGLAGDNEQFF,TGCAGTGCCCCAGCGGGACTAGCGGGAGACAATGAGCAGTTCTTC
TRBJ2-7,.,TRBV6-6,.,CASSRGDSSYEQYF,TGTGCCAGCAGTCGCGGGGACAGCTCCTACGAGCAGTACTTC
TRBJ2-1,.,TRBV6-5,TRBD1,CASSRTTGDEQFF,TGTGCCAGCAGCCGGACGACAGGGGATGAGCAGTTCTTC
TRBJ2-7,.,TRBV20-1,TRBD1,CSPTGTGSYEQYF,TGCAGTCCCACCGGGACAGGGTCTTACGAGCAGTACTTC
TRBJ2-7,.,TRBV25-1,.,CASSEKRQGIYEQYF,TGTGCCAGCAGTGAAAAACGGCAGGGAATCTACGAGCAGTACTTC
TRBJ1-1,.,TRBV7-2,.,CASSLKGRTEAFF,TGTGCCAGCAGCTTAAAGGGTCGGACTGAAGCTTTCTTT
TRBJ1-2,once,TRBV4-1,.,CASSQEIGNVFRYTF,TGCGCCAGCAGCCAAGAAATAGGGAACGTTTTTCGCTACACCTTC
TRBJ2-5,.,TRBV5-6,.,CASSSNGGTGETQYF,TGTGCCAGCAGCTCAAATGGGGGCACGGGAGAGACCCAGTACTTC
TRBJ2-3,.,TRBV3-1,TRBD2,CASSRRTSVATDTQYF,TGTGCCAGCAGCCGCCGGACTAGCGTGGCCACAGATACGCAGTATTTT
TRBJ1-2,.,TRBV10-3,.,CAISESGSGYTF,TGTGCCATCAGTGAGTCTGGGTCAGGCTACACCTTC
TRBJ2-1,.,TRBV7-9,.,CASSLLTRPNHEQFF,TGTGCCAGCAGCTTATTGACTCGTCCCAACCATGAGCAGTTCTTC
TRBJ1-4,.,TRBV14,.,CASSRNTGFEKLFF,TGTGCCAGCAGCCGGAATACAGGGTTTGAAAAACTGTTTTTT
TRBJ1-1,once,TRBV9,.,CASSARIEDTEAFF,TGTGCCAGCAGCGCCCGCATCGAGGACACTGAAGCTTTCTTT
TRBJ1-6,once,TRBV5-8,.,CASRNGGAAPLHF,TGTGCCAGCAGAAACGGCGGGGCGGCACCCCTCCACTTT
TRBJ2-7,few,TRBV28,.,CASSPRQPYEQYF,TGTGCCAGCAGTCCGCGACAGCCATACGAGCAGTACTTC
TRBJ2-3,.,TRBV6-4,TRBD2,CASSDSPGGGTDTQYF,TGTGCCAGCAGTGACTCGCCGGGGGGAGGCACAGATACGCAGTATTTT
TRBJ1-2,.,TRBV6-2/TRBV6-3,.,CASSRAWSAYGYTF,TGTGCCAGTTCACGGGCCTGGAGTGCCTATGGCTACACCTTC
TRBJ1-5,.,TRBV2,.,CASSGIWTDSNQPQHF,TGTGCCAGCAGTGGAATTTGGACGGATAGCAATCAGCCCCAGCATTTT
TRBJ2-1,few,TRBV7-3,TRBD1,CASSFPGQGRDEQFF,TGTGCCAGCAGCTTCCCGGGACAGGGTCGCGATGAGCAGTTCTTC
TRBJ1-2,few,TRBV12-3/TRBV12-4,.,CASSPDRISGYTF,TGTGCCAGCAGTCCAGACAGGATTTCTGGCTACACCTTC
TRBJ2-1,.,TRBV10-3,TRBD2,CAISELTGTSGFNEQFF,TGTGCCATCAGTGAGTTAACCGGGACTAGCGGATTCAATGAGCAGTTCTTC
TRBJ2-3,few,TRBV11-3,TRBD1,CASSLRGPTDTQYF,TGTGCCAGCAGCTTGAGGGGGCCCACAGATACGCAGTATTTT
TRBJ2-1,.,TRBV7-9,.,CASSSIRASALYNEQFF,TGTGCCAGCAGCTCAATTCGGGCCTCAGCATTGTACAATGAGCAGTTCTTC
TRBJ1-2,.,TRBV12-3/TRBV12-4,.,CASSLGTVPGYTF,TGTGCCAGCAGTCTCGGGACGGTCCCTGGCTACACCTTC